A single sample is the source of the 15 T cell receptor beta chains below, sequenced in a study of cytomegalovirus exposure and HLA in healthy donors. The assay was immunoSEQ multiplex PCR, and TCRdb's table has in-frame clones only and misses some. The repertoire holds more than 55,000 clones, 96% seen once, with 0.9% to 1% in the top ten. Sample: PBMCs. The origin of the receptors is a man younger than 35 in good health and CMV-seronegative.

The chain carries TRBV4-3 and TRBJ2-2; no definite D call. From germline, CDR1 is LGHNA and CDR2 YSLEER. This CDR3 is built from 14 residues. The V and J ends lost 0 bases and 2 bases respectively, with 4 bases between them. This CDR3 reads CASSQDLNTGELFF. The CDR3 DNA is TGCGCCAGCAGCCAAGATCTTAACACCGGGGAGCTGTTTTTT.

This chain uses TRBV6-5 with TRBJ2-1, with D perhaps TRBD2 (6 bases). This CDR3 comprises 14 residues. Trimming took 0 bases from V and 9 from J, leaving 12 bases between them. Germline V lookup: CDR1 MNHEY, CDR2 SVGAGI. This CDR3 is CASSYSPGRSEQFF. The CDR3 region has the DNA TGTGCCAGCAGTTACTCGCCAGGGAGGAGTGAGCAGTTCTTC.

This clone was seen a single time. This chain uses TRBV6-5 with TRBJ1-1; D is unclear. This CDR3 has 14 amino acids. V was trimmed by 0 bases and J by 6 bases, leaving 11 bases between them. Germline CDR1 and CDR2: MNHEY and SVGAGI. The CDR3 reads CASSYSNRFAEAFF. For the CDR3, the DNA is TGTGCCAGCAGTTACTCAAATCGGTTCGCTGAAGCTTTCTTT.

The chain joins TRBV5-1 to TRBJ2-3; no reliable D call. This CDR3 is 12 amino acids long. Trimming took 1 base from V and 4 from J, leaving 4 bases between them. In germline, CDR1 is SGHRS, CDR2 YFSETQ. CDR3 protein: CASSLSADTQYF. The CDR3 DNA sequence: TGCGCCAGCAGCTTGTCGGCAGATACGCAGTATTTT.

V usage is TRBV18 and J usage is TRBJ2-2; 10 bases align to TRBD2. Losses at the gene ends were 8 bases for V and 1 base for J; bases not matched to a gene: 1. The CDR3 runs to 14 residues. Germline V gene sequence: CDR1 KGHSH, CDR2 LQKENI. The chain's CDR3 is CASRTSGNTGELFF. As DNA, the CDR3 is TGTGCCAGCCGGACTAGCGGGAACACCGGGGAGCTGTTTTTT.

This clone was seen a few times. The chain uses TRBV9 and TRBJ2-1; D unclear. Trimming left V 2 bases short and J 1 base short, with 10 bases between. Germline CDR1 is SGDLS and CDR2 is YYNGEE. The CDR3 extends over 15 amino acids. The CDR3 is CASSVERSSYNEQFF. The DNA of the CDR3 is TGTGCCAGCAGCGTGGAGCGATCGTCCTACAATGAGCAGTTCTTC.

The rearrangement uses TRBV19 and TRBJ2-1; TRBD2 agrees at 13 bases. The CDR3 is made up of 16 amino acids. CDR1 and CDR2 from the germline V gene are LNHDA and SQIVND (reference sequence). V was pared by 3 bases and J by 7 bases, with 6 bases of the junction left unmatched. CDR3 residues: CASSIRGLAGNNEQFF. The CDR3 region has the DNA TGTGCCAGTAGTATCCGGGGACTAGCGGGAAATAATGAGCAGTTCTTC. Full variable domain (outside the CDR3, taken from reference TRBV19 and TRBJ2-1): DGGITQSPKYLFRKEGQNVTLSCEQNLNHDAMYWYRQDPGQGLRLIYYSQIVNDFQKGDIAEGYSVSREKKESFPLTVTSAQKNPTAFYLCASSIRGLAGNNEQFFGPGTRLTVL.

The chain carries TRBV4-3 and TRBJ1-5, with D unclear. The germline V gene encodes CDR1 LGHNA and CDR2 YSLEER. The CDR3 consists of 15 residues. V lost 0 bases to trimming and J lost 4 bases, with 10 bases between them. The CDR3 loop reads CASSQDVVDNQPQHF. CDR3 sequence (DNA): TGCGCCAGCAGCCAAGATGTGGTAGATAATCAGCCCCAGCATTTT.

The rearrangement uses TRBV2 and TRBJ1-1; weak D call: TRBD1 (6 bases). V lost 7 bases, J lost 0 bases, and 15 bases lay in between. Germline assignment: CDR1 SNHLY and CDR2 FYNNEI. The CDR3 contains 15 residues. The CDR3 spells CASTPRTDLNTEAFF. The CDR3 region has the DNA TGTGCCAGCACCCCCCGGACAGACCTGAACACTGAAGCTTTCTTT. The full variable domain, in which reference TRBV2 and TRBJ1-1 provide the parts outside the CDR3, is EPEVTQTPSHQVTQMGQEVILRCVPISNHLYFYWYRQILGQKVEFLVSFYNNEISEKSEIFDDQFSVERPDGSNFTLKIRSTKLEDSAMYFCASTPRTDLNTEAFFGQGTRLTVV.

This clone was counted a few times. The chain employs TRBV6-1 and TRBJ2-7; 7 bases fit TRBD1. This CDR3 spans 13 amino acids. The germline CDR1 and CDR2 sequences are MNHNS and SASEGT. The junction had 1 base not matched to a gene; V was cut back by 2 bases and J by 3 bases. CDR3 loop: CASSERQGYEQYF. The CDR3 DNA is TGTGCCAGCAGTGAACGACAGGGCTACGAGCAGTACTTC.

This chain uses TRBV10-3 with TRBJ1-1; 12 nucleotides align to TRBD1. The CDR3 contains 18 residues. The ends lost 6 bases at V and 5 bases at J; junction bases unmatched: 16. CDR1 and CDR2 (germline): ENHRY, SYGVKD. CDR3 bases: TGTGCCATCAGCGTCAATCCGGGACAGGGGGCTCGTGGGACTGAAGCTTTCTTT. The encoded protein is CAISVNPGQGARGTEAFF.

The chain has TRBV11-3 and TRBJ2-7, with a weak D call TRBD2 (5 bases). This CDR3 region has 13 residues. Germline loops: CDR1 SGHNT, CDR2 YENEEA. The V and J ends lost 5 bases and 0 bases respectively, with 8 bases between them. The CDR3: CASSLGSSYEQYF. CDR3 DNA sequence: TGTGCCAGCAGCCTGGGGAGCTCCTACGAGCAGTACTTC.

CDR3: CASSTDTAYEQYF. In DNA, the CDR3 is TGTGCCAGCAGTACCGACACCGCCTACGAGCAGTACTTC. The V gene is TRBV2, the J gene TRBJ2-7; the D is unclear. With 5 bases removed from V and 2 bases from J, the gap between germline ends came to 10 bases. Looked up from germline, CDR1 is SNHLY and CDR2 is FYNNEI. The CDR3 spans 13 residues.

This chain uses TRBV27 with TRBJ2-1, with 14 positions matching TRBD2. Trimming removed 3 bases from V and 8 bases from J; junction bases left unmatched: 12. The CDR3 runs 18 residues. CDR1 MNHEY and CDR2 SMNVEV come from the germline V gene (reference sequence). The CDR3 bases are TGTGCCAGCAGTTTGGGTCGGACTAGCGGGGGGTCAGTCGATGAGCAGTTCTTC. Its translation is CASSLGRTSGGSVDEQFF.

The J gene is TRBJ2-7, the V gene TRBV25-1, with D perhaps TRBD1 (5 bases). The CDR3 contains 13 residues. Germline V gene sequence: CDR1 MGHDK, CDR2 SYGVNS. Trimming stripped 4 bases from V and 2 bases from J, with 9 bases between. The CDR3 bases are TGTGCCAGCAGTGTGCCAGGGACCTACGAGCAGTACTTC. Protein: CASSVPGTYEQYF.